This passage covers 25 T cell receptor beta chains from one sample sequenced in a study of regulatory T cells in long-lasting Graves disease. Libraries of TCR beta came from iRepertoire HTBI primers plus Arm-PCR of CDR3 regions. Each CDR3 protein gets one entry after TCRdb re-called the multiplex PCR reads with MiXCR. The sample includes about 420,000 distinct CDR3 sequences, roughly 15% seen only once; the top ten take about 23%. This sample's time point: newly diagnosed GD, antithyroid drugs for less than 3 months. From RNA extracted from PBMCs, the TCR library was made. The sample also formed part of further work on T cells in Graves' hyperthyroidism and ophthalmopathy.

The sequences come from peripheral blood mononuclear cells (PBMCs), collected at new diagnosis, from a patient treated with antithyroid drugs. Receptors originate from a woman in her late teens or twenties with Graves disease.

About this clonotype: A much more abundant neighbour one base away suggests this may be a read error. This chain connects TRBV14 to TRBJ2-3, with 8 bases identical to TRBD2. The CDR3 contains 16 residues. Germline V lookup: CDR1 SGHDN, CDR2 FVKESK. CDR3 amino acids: CANSQGSSGSTDTQYF. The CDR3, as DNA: TGTGCCAACAGCCAAGGTTCTAGCGGGAGCACAGATACGCAGTATTTT.

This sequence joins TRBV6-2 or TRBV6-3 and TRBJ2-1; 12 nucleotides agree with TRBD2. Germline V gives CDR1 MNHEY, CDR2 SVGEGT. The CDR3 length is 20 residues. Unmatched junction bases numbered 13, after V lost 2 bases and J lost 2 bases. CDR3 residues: CASSYPPGLAGALAYNEQFF. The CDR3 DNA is TGTGCCAGCAGTTACCCCCCGGGACTAGCGGGTGCCCTAGCCTACAATGAGCAGTTCTTC.

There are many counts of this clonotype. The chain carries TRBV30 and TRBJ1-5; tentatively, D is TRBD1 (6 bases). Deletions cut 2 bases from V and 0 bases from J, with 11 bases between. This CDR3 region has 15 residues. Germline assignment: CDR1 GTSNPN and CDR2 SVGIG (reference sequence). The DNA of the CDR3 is TGTGCCTGGAGTCGGACAGCCGATAGCAATCAGCCCCAGCATTTT. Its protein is CAWSRTADSNQPQHF. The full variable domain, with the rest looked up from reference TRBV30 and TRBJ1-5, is SQTIHQWPATLVQPVGSPLSLECTVEGTSNPNLYWYRQAAGRGLQLLFYSVGIGQISSEVPQNLSASRPQDRQFILSSKKLLLSDSGFYLCAWSRTADSNQPQHFGDGTRLSIL.

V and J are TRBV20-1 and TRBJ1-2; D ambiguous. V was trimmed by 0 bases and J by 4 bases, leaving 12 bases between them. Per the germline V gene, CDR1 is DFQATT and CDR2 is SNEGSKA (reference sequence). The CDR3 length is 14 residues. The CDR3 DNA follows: TGCAGTGCTAGAGATCAAAGGCAGGCCTATGGCTACACCTTC. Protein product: CSARDQRQAYGYTF.

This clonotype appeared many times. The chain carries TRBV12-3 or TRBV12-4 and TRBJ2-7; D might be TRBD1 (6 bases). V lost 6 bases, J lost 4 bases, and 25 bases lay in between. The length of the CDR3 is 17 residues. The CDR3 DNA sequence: TGTGCCAGCAGCCCCCTCCCGGACAGCCCCTGGGGATACGAGCAGTACTTC. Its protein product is CASSPLPDSPWGYEQYF.

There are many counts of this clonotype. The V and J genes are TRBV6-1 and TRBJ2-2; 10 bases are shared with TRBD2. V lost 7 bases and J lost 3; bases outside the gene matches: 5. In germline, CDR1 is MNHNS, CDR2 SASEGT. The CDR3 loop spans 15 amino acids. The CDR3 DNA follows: TGTGCCAGCACCCCCAGCGGGAGGGACACCGGGGAGCTGTTTTTT. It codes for CASTPSGRDTGELFF.

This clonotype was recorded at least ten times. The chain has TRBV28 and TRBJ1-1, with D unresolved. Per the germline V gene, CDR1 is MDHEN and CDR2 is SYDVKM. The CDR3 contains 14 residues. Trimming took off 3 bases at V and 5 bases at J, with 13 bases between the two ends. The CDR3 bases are TGTGCCAGCAGTTTTAGAGGGCCGGGAACTGAAGCTTTCTTT. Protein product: CASSFRGPGTEAFF. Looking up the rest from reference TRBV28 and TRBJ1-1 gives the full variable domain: DVKVTQSSRYLVKRTGEKVFLECVQDMDHENMFWYRQDPGLGLRLIYFSYDVKMKEKGDIPEGYSVSREKKERFSLILESASTNQTSMYLCASSFRGPGTEAFFGQGTRLTVV.

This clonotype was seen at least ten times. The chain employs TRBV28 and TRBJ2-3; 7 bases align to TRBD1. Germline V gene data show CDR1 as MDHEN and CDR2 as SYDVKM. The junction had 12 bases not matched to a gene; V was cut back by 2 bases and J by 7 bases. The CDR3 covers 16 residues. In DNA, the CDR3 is TGTGCCAGCAGTTTACCGGGGCAGGGGGTTGGGTATACGCAGTATTTT. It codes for CASSLPGQGVGYTQYF.

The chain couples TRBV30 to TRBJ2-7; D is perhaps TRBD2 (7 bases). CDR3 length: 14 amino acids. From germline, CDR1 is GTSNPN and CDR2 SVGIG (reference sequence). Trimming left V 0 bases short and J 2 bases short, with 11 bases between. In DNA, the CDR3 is TGTGCCTGGAGTGTGGGCGGGGGCCCCTACGAGCAGTACTTC. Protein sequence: CAWSVGGGPYEQYF.

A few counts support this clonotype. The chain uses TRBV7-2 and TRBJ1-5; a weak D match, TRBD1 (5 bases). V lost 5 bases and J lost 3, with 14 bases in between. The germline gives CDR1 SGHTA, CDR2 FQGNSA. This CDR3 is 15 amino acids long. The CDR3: CASSEQAGYNQPQHF. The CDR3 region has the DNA TGTGCCAGCAGCGAACAGGCAGGCTACAATCAGCCCCAGCATTTT.

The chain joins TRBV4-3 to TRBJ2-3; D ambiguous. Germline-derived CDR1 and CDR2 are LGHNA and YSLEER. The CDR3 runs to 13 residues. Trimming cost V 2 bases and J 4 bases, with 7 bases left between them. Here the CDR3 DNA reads TGCGCCAGCAGCCAATCGCTGTCAGATACGCAGTATTTT. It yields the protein CASSQSLSDTQYF.

The CDR3 DNA is TGTGCCATCAGTGGACTAGCGGAGAACAATGAGCAGTTCTTC. Translating gives CAISGLAENNEQFF. The chain couples TRBV10-3 to TRBJ2-1; 9 nucleotides match TRBD2. The CDR3 runs to 14 residues. In germline, CDR1 is ENHRY, CDR2 SYGVKD. V was clipped by 4 bases and J by 5 bases; unmatched bases: 3.

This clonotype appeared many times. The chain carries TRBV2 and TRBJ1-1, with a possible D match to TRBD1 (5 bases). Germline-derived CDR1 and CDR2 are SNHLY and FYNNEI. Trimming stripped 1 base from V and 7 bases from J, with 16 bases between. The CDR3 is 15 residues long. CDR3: CASSEDIPGLGEAFF. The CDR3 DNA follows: TGTGCCAGCAGTGAAGATATTCCAGGGTTGGGTGAAGCTTTCTTT.

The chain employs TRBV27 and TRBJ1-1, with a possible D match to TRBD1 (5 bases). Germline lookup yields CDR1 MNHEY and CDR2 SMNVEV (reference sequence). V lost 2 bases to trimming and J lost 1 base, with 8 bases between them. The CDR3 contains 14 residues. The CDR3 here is CASSLRTSNTEAFF. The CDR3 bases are TGTGCCAGCAGTTTAAGGACATCGAACACTGAAGCTTTCTTT.

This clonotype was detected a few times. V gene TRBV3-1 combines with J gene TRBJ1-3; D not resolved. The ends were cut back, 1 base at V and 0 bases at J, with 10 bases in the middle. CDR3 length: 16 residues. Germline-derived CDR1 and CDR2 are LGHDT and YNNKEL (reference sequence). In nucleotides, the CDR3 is TGTGCCAGCAGCCAAGGATCAATAAGCTCTGGAAACACCATATATTTT. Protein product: CASSQGSISSGNTIYF.

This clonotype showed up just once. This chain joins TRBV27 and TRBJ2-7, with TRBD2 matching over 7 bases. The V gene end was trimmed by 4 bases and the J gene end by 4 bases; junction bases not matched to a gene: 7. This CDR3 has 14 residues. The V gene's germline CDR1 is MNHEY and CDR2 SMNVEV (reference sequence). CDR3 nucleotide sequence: TGTGCCAGCAGTTGGATGGGGGAGGGGTACGAGCAGTACTTC. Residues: CASSWMGEGYEQYF.

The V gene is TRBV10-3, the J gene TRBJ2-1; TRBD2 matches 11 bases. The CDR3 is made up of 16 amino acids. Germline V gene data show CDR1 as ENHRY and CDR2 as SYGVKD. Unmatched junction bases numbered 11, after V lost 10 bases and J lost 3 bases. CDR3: CASSAATSGSYNEQFF. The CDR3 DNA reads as TGTGCCAGCAGCGCCGCCACTAGCGGGAGCTACAATGAGCAGTTCTTC.

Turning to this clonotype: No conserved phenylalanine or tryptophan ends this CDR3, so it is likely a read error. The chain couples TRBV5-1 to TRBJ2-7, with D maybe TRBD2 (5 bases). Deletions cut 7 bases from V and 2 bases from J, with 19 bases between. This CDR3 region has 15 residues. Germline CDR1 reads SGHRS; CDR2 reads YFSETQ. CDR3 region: CASFDIRTSPYEQYL. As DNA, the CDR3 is TGCGCCAGCTTTGATATAAGGACTTCTCCCTACGAGCAGTACCTC.

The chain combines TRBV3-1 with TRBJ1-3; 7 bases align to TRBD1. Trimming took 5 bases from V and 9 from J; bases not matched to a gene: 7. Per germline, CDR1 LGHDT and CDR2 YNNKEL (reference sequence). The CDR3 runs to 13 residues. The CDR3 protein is CASSYRQGCTIYF. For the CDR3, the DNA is TGTGCCAGCAGCTATAGACAGGGATGCACCATATATTTT.

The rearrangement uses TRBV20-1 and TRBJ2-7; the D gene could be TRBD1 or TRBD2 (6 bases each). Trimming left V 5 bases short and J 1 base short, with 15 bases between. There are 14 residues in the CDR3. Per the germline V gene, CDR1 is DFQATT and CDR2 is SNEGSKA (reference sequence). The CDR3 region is CSAPRGGNSYEQYF. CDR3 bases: TGCAGTGCTCCTCGAGGGGGGAATTCCTACGAGCAGTACTTC.

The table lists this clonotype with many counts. The CDR3 sequence: CAMRAGGPDEQYF. CDR3 nucleotides: TGTGCCATGAGAGCGGGAGGGCCGGACGAGCAGTACTTC. This chain connects TRBV10-3 to TRBJ2-7; TRBD2 matches at 10 bases. Unmatched junction bases numbered 7, after V lost 9 bases and J lost 5 bases. The germline CDR1 and CDR2 sequences are ENHRY and SYGVKD. The CDR3 is 13 residues long.

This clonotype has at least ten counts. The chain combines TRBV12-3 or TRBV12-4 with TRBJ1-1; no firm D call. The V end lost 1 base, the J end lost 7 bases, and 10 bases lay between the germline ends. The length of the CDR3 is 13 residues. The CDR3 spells CASSLVGNFEAFF. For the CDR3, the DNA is TGTGCCAGCAGTTTAGTTGGGAACTTTGAAGCTTTCTTT.

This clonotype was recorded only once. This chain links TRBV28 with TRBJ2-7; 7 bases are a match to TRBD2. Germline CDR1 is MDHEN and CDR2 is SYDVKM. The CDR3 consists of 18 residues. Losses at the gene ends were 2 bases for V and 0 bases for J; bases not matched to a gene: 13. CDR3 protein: CASSLLAVQSLSSYEQYF. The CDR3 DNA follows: TGTGCCAGCAGTTTACTAGCGGTACAGTCCCTGAGCTCCTACGAGCAGTACTTC. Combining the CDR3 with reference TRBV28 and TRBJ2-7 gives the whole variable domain DVKVTQSSRYLVKRTGEKVFLECVQDMDHENMFWYRQDPGLGLRLIYFSYDVKMKEKGDIPEGYSVSREKKERFSLILESASTNQTSMYLCASSLLAVQSLSSYEQYFGPGTRLTVT.

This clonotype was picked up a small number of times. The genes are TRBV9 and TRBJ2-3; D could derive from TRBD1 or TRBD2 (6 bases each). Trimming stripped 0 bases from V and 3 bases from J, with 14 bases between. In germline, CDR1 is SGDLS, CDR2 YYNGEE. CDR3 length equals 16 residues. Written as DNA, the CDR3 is TGTGCCAGCAGCGTAGGAGGGGGGAGTAATACAGATACGCAGTATTTT. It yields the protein CASSVGGGSNTDTQYF.

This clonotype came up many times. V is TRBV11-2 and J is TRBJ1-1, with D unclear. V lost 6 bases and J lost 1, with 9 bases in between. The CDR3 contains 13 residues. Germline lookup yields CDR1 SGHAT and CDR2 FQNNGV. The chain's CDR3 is CASRKARNTEAFF. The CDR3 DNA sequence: TGTGCCAGCAGGAAGGCACGGAACACTGAAGCTTTCTTT.